These T cell receptor beta chains were read from a single sample in a study of T-cell memory formation after mild COVID-19. MiXCR, run by TCRdb on the 5' RACE reads, gives a single entry per CDR3 protein. The sample includes roughly 86,000 distinct CDR3 sequences, more than 13% of them seen just once. The sequencing sample was made of PBMCs or a T cell subset sorted from them (not recorded which). The receptors come from a man aged 18-30 years who had mild COVID-19 (a few samples of this study predate the infection). Cell type and time point are not known. Each CDR3 is given with its conserved first and last residue. The D gene is left open where the match is weak. Size is omitted from some rows. Given values are once, few, many or a class for expanded clones.

cdr3_nt cdr3_aa d_call clone_size v_call cdr3_length j_call
TGCGCCAGCAGCCAAGCACCGACAGGGGCTCGCTATGGCTACACCTTC CASSQAPTGARYGYTF TRBD1 few TRBV4-3 16 TRBJ1-2
TGTGCCAGCAGCCAAGACAGCTACAATGAGCAGTTCTTC CASSQDSYNEQFF . few TRBV5-6 13 TRBJ2-1
TGTGCCAGCAGTCTCCGACAGGGGGTCTACAATGAGCAGTTCTTC CASSLRQGVYNEQFF TRBD1 few TRBV12-3/TRBV12-4 15 TRBJ2-1
TGCAGTGCTGGCACTGGCTCAGGGCCCGGGGAGCTGTTTTTT CSAGTGSGPGELFF . few TRBV20-1 14 TRBJ2-2
TGTGCCAGCAGCTTGGGTGGGGGATCTCCCGGGGAGCTGTTTTTT CASSLGGGSPGELFF . . TRBV5-6 15 TRBJ2-2
TGCAGCGTTGAATCCGACCGCACAGATACGCAGTATTTT CSVESDRTDTQYF . few TRBV29-1 13 TRBJ2-3
TGTGCCAGCAGTGGACTAGCGGGGGGCACAGATACGCAGTATTTT CASSGLAGGTDTQYF TRBD2 few TRBV6-1 15 TRBJ2-3
TGTGCCAGCAGCCAGAAGGAATCTCCCCGCTCTGGAAACACCATATATTTT CASSQKESPRSGNTIYF . few TRBV7-2 17 TRBJ1-3
TGTGCCAGCAGCTTTCAGGGAGTGCACGAGCAGTACTTC CASSFQGVHEQYF . . TRBV7-9 13 TRBJ2-7
TGTGCCAGCAGTTCAGGAGCTCCAAGCTCCTACAATGAGCAGTTCTTC CASSSGAPSSYNEQFF . . TRBV7-3 16 TRBJ2-1
TGTGCCAGCAGTTACACAGGACAGGCTGTGGGCGAGCAGTTCTTC CASSYTGQAVGEQFF TRBD1 . TRBV6-6 15 TRBJ2-1
TGCGCCAGCAGCCAAGCGCTGGGGACAGGGACCCACGAGCAGTACTTC CASSQALGTGTHEQYF TRBD1 . TRBV4-1 16 TRBJ2-7
TGTGCCAGTGGGACAGGGGAAGTAGAGCAGTACTTC CASGTGEVEQYF TRBD1 . TRBV19 12 TRBJ2-7
TGCGCCAGCAGCTCAACAGGGCGTGGGGCCAACGTCCTGACTTTC CASSSTGRGANVLTF . many TRBV5-1 15 TRBJ2-6
TGCGCCAGCAGCCCCTGGGAGGCCCACGAGCAGTACTTC CASSPWEAHEQYF . . TRBV5-1 13 TRBJ2-7
TGTGCCAGCAGCTCCCCCGACAGATTCAGCACAGATACGCAGTATTTT CASSSPDRFSTDTQYF . many TRBV5-8 16 TRBJ2-3
TGTGCCAGCAAAATAATGGGCTCTGGGGCCAACGTCCTGACTTTC CASKIMGSGANVLTF . . TRBV12-3/TRBV12-4 15 TRBJ2-6
TGCAGTGCTAGGGGCGATCTGAGGACCCAGTACTTC CSARGDLRTQYF . few TRBV20-1 12 TRBJ2-5
TGTGCCAGCAGTGAAGGTAGCGGGGTAGGGGAGACCCAGTACTTC CASSEGSGVGETQYF TRBD2 few TRBV6-1 15 TRBJ2-5
TGCAGCGTGGGAACCAGTGAGCAGTTCTTC CSVGTSEQFF . many TRBV29-1 10 TRBJ2-1
TGTGCCAGCAGCGTAACAGGGGCAAGCAATCAGCCCCAGCATTTT CASSVTGASNQPQHF TRBD1 few TRBV6-4 15 TRBJ1-5
TGTGCCAGCAGTTACTCTCGTCCCGACACTGAAGCTTTCTTT CASSYSRPDTEAFF . . TRBV6-5 14 TRBJ1-1
TGTGCCAGCAGCGTAGGCTCCACAGATACGCAGTATTTT CASSVGSTDTQYF . few TRBV9 13 TRBJ2-3
TGCAGCGTTTTGGAGGGGGCGCGAAGCCGCAGGGAGCAGTTCTTC CSVLEGARSRREQFF . few TRBV29-1 15 TRBJ2-1
TGCGCCAGCACACTTCGAGGGGTGAACACCGGGGAGCTGTTTTTT CASTLRGVNTGELFF . . TRBV5-1 15 TRBJ2-2
TGTGCCAGCAGCTACGGGACGGGGGAGCAGTACTTC CASSYGTGEQYF . . TRBV7-6 12 TRBJ2-7
TGTGCCAGCAGCCCCCGACGGGGACCCTATAATTCACCCCTCCACTTT CASSPRRGPYNSPLHF . few TRBV7-9 16 TRBJ1-6
TGTGCCAGCTGTGCCCACAGTAACTATGGCTACACCTTC CASCAHSNYGYTF . few TRBV6-2/TRBV6-3 13 TRBJ1-2
TGTGCCAGCAGCTTGATACAGCCCTCCTACAATGAGCAGTTCTTC CASSLIQPSYNEQFF . few TRBV5-6 15 TRBJ2-1
TGTGCCAGCAGTTTCATAAGCCCCTCCCTGAGGAAAGAGACCCAGTACTTC CASSFISPSLRKETQYF . . TRBV28 17 TRBJ2-5
TGTGCCAGCAGCCCCGAGAACACCGGGGAGCTGTTTTTT CASSPENTGELFF . many TRBV7-6 13 TRBJ2-2
TGCGCCAGCAGCCAGGGGGGTGCGGGGGTCAATCAGCCCCAGCATTTT CASSQGGAGVNQPQHF . . TRBV4-1 16 TRBJ1-5
TGTGCCAGTGAACAGGGGCCACACGGTCGATACGAGCAGTACTTC CASEQGPHGRYEQYF TRBD1 . TRBV2 15 TRBJ2-7
TGCGCCAGCAGCCAAGAGGAGGGCAGTTCCACAGATACGCAGTATTTT CASSQEEGSSTDTQYF . . TRBV4-1 16 TRBJ2-3
TGCGCCAGCAGCCCTGTCACAAGCAATCAGCCCCAGCATTTT CASSPVTSNQPQHF . few TRBV4-1 14 TRBJ1-5
TGTGCCAGCAGTTCGACAGGGTTTACGTTCTTC CASSSTGFTFF TRBD1 few TRBV27 11 TRBJ2-1
TGCAGTGCTAGAGATGGGGGGGTGGGAACAGATACGCAGTATTTT CSARDGGVGTDTQYF TRBD2 . TRBV20-1 15 TRBJ2-3
TGTGCCAGCAGGACTAGCGGGGGGTCCCAGCAGTTCTTC CASRTSGGSQQFF TRBD2 . TRBV27 13 TRBJ2-1
TGTGCCAGCAGTGGGACTAGCGGAACCTACAATGAGCAGTTCTTC CASSGTSGTYNEQFF TRBD2 medium-sized TRBV6-4 15 TRBJ2-1
TGCGCCAGCAGCTTGGTGGCGGGGGGGCCAGATGAGCAGTTCTTC CASSLVAGGPDEQFF TRBD2 . TRBV5-1 15 TRBJ2-1
TGTGCCAGCAGTCCCGACAGCCCTAGGGCCTACTACGAGCAGTACTTC CASSPDSPRAYYEQYF . few TRBV6-2/TRBV6-3 16 TRBJ2-7
TGTGCCAGTAGTAACCCCCTTCTTGGGACTGAAGCTTTCTTT CASSNPLLGTEAFF . . TRBV19 14 TRBJ1-1
TGTGCCAGCAGCTTACAGGGACAGATGAACACTGAAGCTTTCTTT CASSLQGQMNTEAFF TRBD1 few TRBV11-1 15 TRBJ1-1
TGTGCCAGCAGCCCCCGCCCGGCCAGGGAGACCCAGTACTTC CASSPRPARETQYF . . TRBV7-9 14 TRBJ2-5
TGTGCCAGCAGTCCATGGACTAGCGGGGCCCTCGGCCCAGATACGCAGTATTTT CASSPWTSGALGPDTQYF TRBD2 . TRBV6-2/TRBV6-3 18 TRBJ2-3
TGTGCCAGCAGCGGTTGGAACACTGAAGCTTTCTTT CASSGWNTEAFF . few TRBV9 12 TRBJ1-1
TGCGCCAGCAGCTGGGGGTCAAAAGGGTCACCCCTCCACTTT CASSWGSKGSPLHF . . TRBV4-3 14 TRBJ1-6
TGCGCCAGCAGCTCCAGGTCGGGATCCTACGAGCAGTACTTC CASSSRSGSYEQYF . few TRBV4-1 14 TRBJ2-7
TGTGCCAGCACCCACCGCGGAGCACCCGATGAAAAACTGTTTTTT CASTHRGAPDEKLFF . few TRBV6-5 15 TRBJ1-4
TGTGCCAGCAGTCCACTAGGTGCCTATGGGGAGCAGTTCTTC CASSPLGAYGEQFF . few TRBV27 14 TRBJ2-1
TGTGCCAGCAGCAAAGAGGGAGGGACTAAGGTCGATACGCAGTATTTT CASSKEGGTKVDTQYF TRBD2 . TRBV12-3/TRBV12-4 16 TRBJ2-3
TGCAGCGTTGAAGAGGGACTAGCGGGGGGCCGAACCTACGAGCAGTACTTC CSVEEGLAGGRTYEQYF TRBD2 . TRBV29-1 17 TRBJ2-7
TGTGCCAGCAGTTTAAGGCCAGATACGCAGTATTTT CASSLRPDTQYF . few TRBV12-3/TRBV12-4 12 TRBJ2-3
TGCGCCAGCAGCCCCGCAGGTGAGCACGAGCAGTACTTC CASSPAGEHEQYF . . TRBV4-3 13 TRBJ2-7
TGTGCCAGCAGCTTAGCGATACCGTGGGCTGGCTACACCTTC CASSLAIPWAGYTF . few TRBV7-9 14 TRBJ1-2
TGCGCCAGCAGCTTGTTCCAACTCACCGGACTAGCGGGGGGTTATGAGCAGTTCTTC CASSLFQLTGLAGGYEQFF TRBD2 . TRBV5-1 19 TRBJ2-1
TGTGCCAGCAGTCCCCCCGGGGCAGGCTATGGCTACACCTTC CASSPPGAGYGYTF . . TRBV27 14 TRBJ1-2
TGCAGTGCTAGTCGGCAGCCCCGCACAGATACGCAGTATTTT CSASRQPRTDTQYF . few TRBV20-1 14 TRBJ2-3
TGCGCCAGCAGCCTTATGGCACAGGAGAACACTGAAGCTTTCTTT CASSLMAQENTEAFF . medium-sized TRBV4-1 15 TRBJ1-1